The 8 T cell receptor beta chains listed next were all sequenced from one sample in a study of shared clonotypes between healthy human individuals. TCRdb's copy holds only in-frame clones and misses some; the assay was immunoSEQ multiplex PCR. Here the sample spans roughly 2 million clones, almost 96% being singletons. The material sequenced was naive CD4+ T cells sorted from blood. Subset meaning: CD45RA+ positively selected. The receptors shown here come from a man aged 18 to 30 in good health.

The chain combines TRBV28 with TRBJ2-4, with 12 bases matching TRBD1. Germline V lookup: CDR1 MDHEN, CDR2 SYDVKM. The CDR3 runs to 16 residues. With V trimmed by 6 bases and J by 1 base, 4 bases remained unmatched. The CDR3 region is CASRGTGGLAKNIQYF. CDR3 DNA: TGTGCCAGCAGGGGGACAGGGGGCCTTGCCAAAAACATTCAGTACTTC.

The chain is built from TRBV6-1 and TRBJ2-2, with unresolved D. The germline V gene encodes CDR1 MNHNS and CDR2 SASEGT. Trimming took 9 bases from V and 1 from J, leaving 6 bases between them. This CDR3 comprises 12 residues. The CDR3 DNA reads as TGTGCCAGTAACAGGAACACCGGGGAGCTGTTTTTT. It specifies CASNRNTGELFF.

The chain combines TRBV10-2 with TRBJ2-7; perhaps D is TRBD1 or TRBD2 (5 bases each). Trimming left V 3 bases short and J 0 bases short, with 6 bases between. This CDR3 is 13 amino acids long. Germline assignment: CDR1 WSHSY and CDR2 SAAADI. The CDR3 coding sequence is TGCGCCAGCAGTGATGGGGGCTCCTACGAGCAGTACTTC. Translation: CASSDGGSYEQYF.

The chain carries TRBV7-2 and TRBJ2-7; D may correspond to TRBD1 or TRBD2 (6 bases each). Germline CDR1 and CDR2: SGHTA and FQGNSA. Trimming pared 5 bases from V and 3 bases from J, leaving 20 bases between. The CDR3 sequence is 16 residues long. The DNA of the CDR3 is TGTGCCAGCAGCCACGGGGGCAGCCTTATGATCTACGAGCAGTACTTC. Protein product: CASSHGGSLMIYEQYF.

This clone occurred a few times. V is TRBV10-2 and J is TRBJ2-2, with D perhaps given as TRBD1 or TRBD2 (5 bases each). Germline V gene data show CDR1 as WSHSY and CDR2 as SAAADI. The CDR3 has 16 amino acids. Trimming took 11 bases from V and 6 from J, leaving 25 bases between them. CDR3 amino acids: CAASSGGASWAGELFF. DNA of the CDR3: TGCGCCGCCAGCAGTGGGGGTGCTAGTTGGGCCGGGGAGCTGTTTTTT.

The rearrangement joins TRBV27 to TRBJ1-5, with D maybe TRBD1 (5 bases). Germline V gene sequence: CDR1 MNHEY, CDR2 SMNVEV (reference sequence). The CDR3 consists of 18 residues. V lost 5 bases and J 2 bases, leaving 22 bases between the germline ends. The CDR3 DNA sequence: TGTGCCAGCAGTAACGGGACGGCGAACGGATACGGCAATCAGCCCCAGCATTTT. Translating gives CASSNGTANGYGNQPQHF.

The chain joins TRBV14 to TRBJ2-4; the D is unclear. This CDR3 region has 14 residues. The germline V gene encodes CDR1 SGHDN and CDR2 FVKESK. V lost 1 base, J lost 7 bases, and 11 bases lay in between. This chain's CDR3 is CASSQAAGVNIQYF. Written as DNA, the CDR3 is TGTGCCAGCAGCCAAGCGGCAGGCGTCAACATTCAGTACTTC.

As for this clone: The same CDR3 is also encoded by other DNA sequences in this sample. CDR3 in amino acids: CASSDRVNQPQHF. CDR3 DNA sequence: TGCGCCAGCAGTGACAGGGTTAATCAGCCCCAGCATTTT. The V and J genes are TRBV10-2 and TRBJ1-5; D might be TRBD1 (5 bases). Trimming shortened V by 3 bases and J by 4 bases, and 7 bases separated the two germline ends. CDR1 is WSHSY, CDR2 SAAADI, per germline. There are 13 residues in the CDR3.